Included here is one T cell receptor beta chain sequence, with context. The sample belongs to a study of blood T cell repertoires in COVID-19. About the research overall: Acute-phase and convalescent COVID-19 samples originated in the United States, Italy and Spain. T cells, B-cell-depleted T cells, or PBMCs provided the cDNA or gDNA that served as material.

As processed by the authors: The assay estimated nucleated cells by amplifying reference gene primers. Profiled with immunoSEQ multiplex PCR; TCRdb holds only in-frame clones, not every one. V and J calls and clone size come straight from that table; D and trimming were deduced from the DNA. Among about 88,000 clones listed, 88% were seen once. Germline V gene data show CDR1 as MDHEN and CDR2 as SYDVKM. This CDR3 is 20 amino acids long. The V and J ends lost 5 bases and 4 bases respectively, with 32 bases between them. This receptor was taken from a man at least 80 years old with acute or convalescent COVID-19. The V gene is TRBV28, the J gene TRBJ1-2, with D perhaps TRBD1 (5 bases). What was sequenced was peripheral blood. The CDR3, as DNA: TGTGCCAGCAGTCCGAGGACAAGGCAGGACCATCCCCCCGCCTTCTATGGCTACACCTTC. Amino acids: CASSPRTRQDHPPAFYGYTF.